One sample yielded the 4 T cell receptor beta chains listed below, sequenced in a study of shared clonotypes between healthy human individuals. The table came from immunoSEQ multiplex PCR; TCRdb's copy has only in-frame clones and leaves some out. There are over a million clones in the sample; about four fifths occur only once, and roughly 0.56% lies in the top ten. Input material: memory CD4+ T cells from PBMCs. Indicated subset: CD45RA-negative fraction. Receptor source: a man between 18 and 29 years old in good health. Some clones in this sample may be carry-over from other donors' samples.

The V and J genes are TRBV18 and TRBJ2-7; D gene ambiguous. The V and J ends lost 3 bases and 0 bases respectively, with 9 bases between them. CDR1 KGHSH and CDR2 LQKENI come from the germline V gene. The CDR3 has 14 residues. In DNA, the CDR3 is TGTGCCAGCTCACCCATCGCAGGCTCCTACGAGCAGTACTTC. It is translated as CASSPIAGSYEQYF.

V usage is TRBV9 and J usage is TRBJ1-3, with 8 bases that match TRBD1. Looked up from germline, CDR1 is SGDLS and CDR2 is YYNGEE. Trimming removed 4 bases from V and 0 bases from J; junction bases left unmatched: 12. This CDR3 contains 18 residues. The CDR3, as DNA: TGTGCCAGCAGCTTACTAGGACAGGGTTTCGTCTCTGGAAACACCATATATTTT. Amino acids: CASSLLGQGFVSGNTIYF.

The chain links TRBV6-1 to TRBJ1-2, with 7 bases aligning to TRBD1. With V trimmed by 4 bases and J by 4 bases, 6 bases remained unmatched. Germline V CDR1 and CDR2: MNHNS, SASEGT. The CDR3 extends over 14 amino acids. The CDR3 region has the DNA TGTGCCAGCAGTGTAGGGGACAGAGGCTATGGCTACACCTTC. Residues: CASSVGDRGYGYTF.

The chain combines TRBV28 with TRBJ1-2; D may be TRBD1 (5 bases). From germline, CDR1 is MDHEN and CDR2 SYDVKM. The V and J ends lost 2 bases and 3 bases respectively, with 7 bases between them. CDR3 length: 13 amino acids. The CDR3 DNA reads TGTGCCAGCAGTTTAGGGGCCTACTATGGCTACACCTTC. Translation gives CASSLGAYYGYTF.